The 29 T cell receptor beta chains listed next were all sequenced from one sample in a study of OX40 agonist ivuxolimab in advanced cancers. Libraries were prepared by immunoSEQ multiplex PCR; TCRdb keeps only in-frame clonotypes and omits some of them. The sample records 68,000 or so clones, about 82% being singletons. The specimen comprised CD4+ or CD8+ T cells sorted from blood, sampled in a trial of the OX40 agonist ivuxolimab. Every receptor here comes from an adult with an advanced solid tumor such as melanoma, head and neck, liver or kidney cancer.

The chain couples TRBV2 to TRBJ2-7; 9 nucleotides agree with TRBD1. The V gene's germline CDR1 is SNHLY and CDR2 FYNNEI. V dropped 4 bases and J dropped 2; count of bases not matched to a gene: 9. The CDR3 is 16 amino acids. The CDR3 loop reads CASSGSGGTGPYEQYF. Here the CDR3 DNA reads TGTGCCAGCAGTGGATCCGGTGGGACAGGGCCCTACGAGCAGTACTTC.

This CDR3 is CASSQGGATSYEQYF. CDR3 nucleotide sequence: TGCGCCAGCAGCCAAGGGGGGGCTACATCCTACGAGCAGTACTTC. The rearrangement uses TRBV4-1 and TRBJ2-7; the D gene could be TRBD1 or TRBD2 (6 bases each). CDR3 length equals 15 residues. Trimming pared 1 base from V and 1 base from J, leaving 11 bases between. Germline V gene lookup returns CDR1 MGHRA and CDR2 YSYEKL.

The J gene is TRBJ2-4, the V gene TRBV7-9, with TRBD2 matching 13 bases. Germline-derived CDR1 and CDR2 are SEHNR and FQNEAQ (reference sequence). J lost 10 bases, V lost 4 bases, and 13 bases had no gene match. This CDR3 is built from 17 residues. In DNA, the CDR3 is TGTGCCAGCAGCTGGGCCCCGGGACTAGCGGGATCGCGGATTCAGTACTTC. Its protein is CASSWAPGLAGSRIQYF. Full variable domain (missing parts from reference TRBV7-9 and TRBJ2-4): DTGVSQNPRHKITKRGQNVTFRCDPISEHNRLYWYRQTLGQGPEFLTYFQNEAQLEKSRLLSDRFSAERPKGSFSTLEIQRTEQGDSAMYLCASSWAPGLAGSRIQYFGAGTRLSVL.

The DNA for the CDR3 is TGTGCCAGCAGCCTTAGGCAAGGCACTGAAGCTTTCTTT. Translated, it gives CASSLRQGTEAFF. V usage is TRBV11-2 and J usage is TRBJ1-1; no clear D. The V end was cut by 5 bases, the J end by 4 bases, with 11 bases between. This CDR3 is 13 amino acids long. The germline V gene encodes CDR1 SGHAT and CDR2 FQNNGV.

This clone has a handful of counts. The chain carries TRBV9 and TRBJ2-4; no firm D call. CDR3 length: 14 residues. In germline, CDR1 is SGDLS, CDR2 YYNGEE. V lost 2 bases to trimming and J lost 2 bases, with 8 bases between them. CDR3: CASSVSGPKNIQYF. The CDR3 DNA sequence: TGTGCCAGCAGCGTTTCCGGCCCCAAAAACATTCAGTACTTC.

CDR3 region: CASSSAVWGTDTQYF. DNA of the CDR3: TGTGCCAGCAGTTCCGCGGTCTGGGGCACAGATACGCAGTATTTT. The chain is built from TRBV27 and TRBJ2-3; no reliable D call. V shed 4 bases and J shed 1 base, with 12 bases lying between them. The CDR3 covers 15 residues. Germline CDR1 MNHEY, CDR2 SMNVEV (reference sequence).

V is TRBV6-1 and J is TRBJ2-2, with a tentative D call TRBD1 (6 bases). This CDR3 contains 15 residues. Germline V gene lookup returns CDR1 MNHNS and CDR2 SASEGT. V was clipped by 2 bases and J by 5 bases, with 12 bases between them. In DNA, the CDR3 is TGTGCCAGCAGTGAACCAGGGGAAGTGACCGGGGAGCTGTTTTTT. It encodes CASSEPGEVTGELFF.

This CDR3 is CASSPPSSGITFF. The DNA of the CDR3 is TGTGCCAGCTCACCACCATCTAGCGGGATCACGTTCTTC. The gene calls are TRBV18 and TRBJ2-1; 9 nucleotides match TRBD2. The CDR3 is 13 amino acids. Germline V CDR1 and CDR2: KGHSH, LQKENI. V dropped 0 bases and J dropped 15; count of bases not matched to a gene: 6.

The rearrangement links TRBV19 to TRBJ1-1, with 7 bases lining up with TRBD1. Looked up from germline, CDR1 is LNHDA and CDR2 is SQIVND (reference sequence). With V trimmed by 1 base and J by 4 bases, 3 bases remained unmatched. CDR3 length: 14 amino acids. CDR3 sequence (DNA): TGTGCCAGTAGTATAGGAGCAGGGGGCACTGAAGCTTTCTTT. Its translation is CASSIGAGGTEAFF. The complete variable domain, with remaining parts taken from reference TRBV19 and TRBJ1-1, reads DGGITQSPKYLFRKEGQNVTLSCEQNLNHDAMYWYRQDPGQGLRLIYYSQIVNDFQKGDIAEGYSVSREKKESFPLTVTSAQKNPTAFYLCASSIGAGGTEAFFGQGTRLTVV.

J is TRBJ2-1 and V is TRBV18, with TRBD2 identical over 11 bases. The CDR3 has 17 residues. Germline CDR1 and CDR2: KGHSH and LQKENI. V lost 2 bases to trimming and J lost 5 bases; unmatched junction nucleotides: 8. Here the CDR3 reads CASSPRFMGLADNEQFF. Written as DNA, the CDR3 is TGTGCCAGCTCACCAAGGTTTATGGGACTAGCGGACAATGAGCAGTTCTTC.

The chain couples TRBV28 to TRBJ2-3, with D maybe TRBD1 (6 bases). Trimming cost V 8 bases and J 5 bases, with 17 bases left between them. This CDR3 spans 14 amino acids. Germline loops: CDR1 MDHEN, CDR2 SYDVKM. CDR3 nucleotide sequence: TGTGCCAGCGCTCCGGCAGGGGACGGAGATACGCAGTATTTT. Translation gives CASAPAGDGDTQYF.

The chain is built from TRBV27 and TRBJ2-3; 10 nucleotides match TRBD2. The CDR3 is made up of 15 amino acids. From germline, CDR1 is MNHEY and CDR2 SMNVEV (reference sequence). Unmatched junction bases numbered 6, after V lost 5 bases and J lost 4 bases. In nucleotides, the CDR3 is TGTGCCAGCAGTGATAGCGGGAGGCCCGCAGATACGCAGTATTTT. This codes for CASSDSGRPADTQYF.

This clone occurred once. V usage is TRBV28 and J usage is TRBJ1-1; a possible D gene is TRBD1 (5 bases). The V end was cut by 8 bases, the J end by 5 bases, with 9 bases between. CDR3 length equals 11 residues. Germline V gene lookup returns CDR1 MDHEN and CDR2 SYDVKM. CDR3 amino acids: CASAGITEAFF. The CDR3 nucleotides are TGTGCCAGCGCAGGGATAACTGAAGCTTTCTTT.

J is TRBJ1-6 and V is TRBV4-3; the D is unclear. Germline V gene lookup returns CDR1 LGHNA and CDR2 YSLEER. The CDR3 has 17 residues. Trimming removed 3 bases at V and 10 bases at J, with 22 bases between. In nucleotides, the CDR3 is TGCGCCAGCAGCCACCCCACCTCGACCGAGGCGGGGTCACCCCTCCACTTT. Amino acids: CASSHPTSTEAGSPLHF.

The chain couples TRBV9 to TRBJ2-3, with 10 bases lining up with TRBD2. In germline, CDR1 is SGDLS, CDR2 YYNGEE. V lost 2 bases to trimming and J lost 2 bases; unmatched junction nucleotides: 2. The CDR3 covers 15 residues. The CDR3: CASSVGLADTDTQYF. CDR3 DNA sequence: TGTGCCAGCAGCGTCGGACTAGCGGACACAGATACGCAGTATTTT.

V and J are TRBV7-7 and TRBJ1-2; D might be TRBD1 (5 bases). The CDR3 contains 13 residues. CDR1 is SSHAT, CDR2 FNYEAQ, per germline (reference sequence). The germline V and J ends were trimmed by 5 bases and 8 bases, with 15 bases remaining between them. DNA for the CDR3: TGTGCCAGCAGCCCCATAGGGGCCGGGGGCTACACCTTC. Its protein is CASSPIGAGGYTF.

The chain carries TRBV7-6 and TRBJ2-1, with 13 bases that match TRBD2. The CDR3 is 15 residues long. Trimming removed 5 bases from V and 9 bases from J; junction bases left unmatched: 7. Germline V lookup: CDR1 SGHVS, CDR2 FNYEAQ. The CDR3 coding sequence is TGTGCCAGCAGCGCGACTAGCGGGGGGATTGGTGAGCAGTTCTTC. It translates to CASSATSGGIGEQFF.

This clone appeared a single time. The J gene is TRBJ2-5, the V gene TRBV10-3; TRBD1 matches 8 bases. The J call may not be correct, given that the DNA end is closer to TRBJ2-7. Germline V gene lookup returns CDR1 ENHRY and CDR2 SYGVKD. The length of the CDR3 is 13 residues. The CDR3 coding sequence is TGTGCCTCCCAGGAGGACAGGGAACGCGAGCAGTACTTC. It codes for CASQEDREREQYF.

V usage is TRBV7-2 and J usage is TRBJ2-7; 7 bases fit TRBD1. The germline V gene has CDR1 SGHTA and CDR2 FQGNSA. The CDR3 has 12 residues. V lost 5 bases to trimming and J lost 6 bases; unmatched junction nucleotides: 4. The CDR3 coding sequence is TGTGCCAGCAGCGGAGACAGGGCCGAGCAGTACTTC. Translating gives CASSGDRAEQYF.

The chain employs TRBV23-1 and TRBJ2-3; no definite D call. TRBV23-1 is identified as an open reading frame with a role that is uncertain. Trimming took off 0 bases at V and 3 bases at J, with 7 bases between the two ends. This CDR3 region has 14 residues. CDR3 residues: CASSQSDGTDTQYF. In DNA form, the CDR3 reads TGCGCCAGCAGTCAATCGGACGGTACAGATACGCAGTATTTT.

The V and J genes are TRBV18 and TRBJ2-5, with 11 positions matching TRBD2. The CDR3 runs 14 residues. The germline CDR1 and CDR2 sequences are KGHSH and LQKENI. V was pared by 5 bases and J by 4 bases, with 3 bases of the junction left unmatched. The CDR3 here is CASSSTSGVETQYF. For the CDR3, the DNA is TGTGCCAGCTCATCGACTAGCGGGGTAGAGACCCAGTACTTC. The variable domain in full, with the rest retrieved from reference TRBV18 and TRBJ2-5, is NAGVMQNPRHLVRRRGQEARLRCSPMKGHSHVYWYRQLPEEGLKFMVYLQKENIIDESGMPKERFSAEFPKEGPSILRIQQVVRGDSAAYFCASSSTSGVETQYFGPGTRLLVL.

V usage is TRBV29-1 and J usage is TRBJ2-7, with no clear D. Deletions cut 4 bases from V and 0 bases from J, with 7 bases between. The CDR3 is 12 residues long. Per the germline V gene, CDR1 is SQVTM and CDR2 is ANQGSEA. CDR3 sequence reads: CSVAQSSYEQYV. For the CDR3, the DNA is TGCAGCGTTGCACAGAGCTCCTACGAGCAGTACGTC.

V is TRBV29-1 and J is TRBJ1-2, with D possibly TRBD1 on 5 matching bases. The CDR3 length is 15 residues. CDR1 and CDR2 from the germline V gene are SQVTM and ANQGSEA. V was trimmed by 3 bases and J by 1 base, leaving 15 bases between them. The CDR3 DNA follows: TGCAGCGTTGAGCTTCCGGGGGGGGATAACTATGGCTACACCTTC. It specifies CSVELPGGDNYGYTF.

The V and J genes are TRBV10-3 and TRBJ1-3, with no clear D. This CDR3 contains 15 residues. CDR1 ENHRY and CDR2 SYGVKD come from the germline V gene. V shed 5 bases and J shed 0 bases, with 11 bases lying between them. The CDR3 DNA reads TGTGCCATCAGTTCCGGTCAGAACTCTGGAAACACCATATATTTT. It encodes CAISSGQNSGNTIYF.

The rearrangement uses TRBV18 and TRBJ1-4, with 10 nucleotides matching TRBD1. The V gene end was trimmed by 3 bases and the J gene end by 5 bases; junction bases not matched to a gene: 0. CDR3 length: 14 residues. Germline loops: CDR1 KGHSH, CDR2 LQKENI. CDR3 sequence: CASSPGQGNEKLFF. The CDR3 DNA follows: TGTGCCAGCTCACCGGGACAGGGGAATGAAAAACTGTTTTTT.

The chain carries TRBV2 and TRBJ1-1, with D possibly matching TRBD1 (5 bases). Germline loops: CDR1 SNHLY, CDR2 FYNNEI. This CDR3 region has 13 residues. Trimming removed 7 bases at V and 6 bases at J, with 15 bases between. The CDR3 DNA reads as TGTGCCAGCACGGGTACGGGGACTCCTGAAGCTTTCTTT. Protein: CASTGTGTPEAFF. The full variable domain, completed using reference TRBV2 and TRBJ1-1, is EPEVTQTPSHQVTQMGQEVILRCVPISNHLYFYWYRQILGQKVEFLVSFYNNEISEKSEIFDDQFSVERPDGSNFTLKIRSTKLEDSAMYFCASTGTGTPEAFFGQGTRLTVV.

The chain is built from TRBV7-2 and TRBJ1-5, with 9 positions matching TRBD1. Per germline, CDR1 SGHTA and CDR2 FQGNSA. V lost 1 base to trimming and J lost 0 bases; unmatched junction nucleotides: 4. This CDR3 has 17 amino acids. CDR3 in DNA: TGTGCCAGCAGCTTAGTAGGGACAGGGAATAGCAATCAGCCCCAGCATTTT. As protein: CASSLVGTGNSNQPQHF.

The chain couples TRBV2 to TRBJ1-1; D ambiguous. Between the trimmed V and J ends, which lost 7 bases and 3 bases, there was a span of 12 bases. Looked up from germline, CDR1 is SNHLY and CDR2 is FYNNEI. The CDR3 consists of 13 residues. CDR3 sequence (DNA): TGTGCCAGCATGGCAGCGACGGACACTGAAGCTTTCTTT. Its translation: CASMAATDTEAFF.

The CDR3 here is CASSGWGYYGYTF. DNA of the CDR3: TGCGCCAGCAGCGGCTGGGGGTACTATGGCTACACCTTC. The genes are TRBV5-1 and TRBJ1-2; maybe TRBD1 (5 bases). With 4 bases removed from V and 3 bases from J, the gap between germline ends came to 10 bases. Germline V gene sequence: CDR1 SGHRS, CDR2 YFSETQ. The length of the CDR3 is 13 residues.